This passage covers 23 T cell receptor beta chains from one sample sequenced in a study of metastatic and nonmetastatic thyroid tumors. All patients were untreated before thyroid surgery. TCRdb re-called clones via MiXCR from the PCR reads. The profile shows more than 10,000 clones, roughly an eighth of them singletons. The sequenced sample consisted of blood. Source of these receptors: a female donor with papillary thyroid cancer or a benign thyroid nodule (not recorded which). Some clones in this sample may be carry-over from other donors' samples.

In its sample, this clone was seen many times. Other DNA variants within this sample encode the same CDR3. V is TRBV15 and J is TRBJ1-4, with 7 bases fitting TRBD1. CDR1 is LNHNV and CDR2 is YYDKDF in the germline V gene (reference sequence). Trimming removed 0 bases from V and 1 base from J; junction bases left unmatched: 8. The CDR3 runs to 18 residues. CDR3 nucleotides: TGTGCCACCAGCAGAGATCAGGCAGGGGGTGGAACTAATGAAAAACTGTTTTTT. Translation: CATSRDQAGGGTNEKLFF.

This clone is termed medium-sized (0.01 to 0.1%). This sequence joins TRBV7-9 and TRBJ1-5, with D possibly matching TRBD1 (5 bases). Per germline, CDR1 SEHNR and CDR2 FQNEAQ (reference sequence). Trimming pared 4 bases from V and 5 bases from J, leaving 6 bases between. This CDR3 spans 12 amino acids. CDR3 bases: TGTGCCAGCAGCTCACAGGATCAGCCCCAGCATTTT. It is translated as CASSSQDQPQHF.

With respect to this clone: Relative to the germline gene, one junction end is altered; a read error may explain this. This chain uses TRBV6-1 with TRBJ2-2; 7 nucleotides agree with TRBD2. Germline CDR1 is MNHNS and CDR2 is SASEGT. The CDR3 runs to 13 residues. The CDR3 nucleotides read TGTGCCAGCAATGGCCTCGATTGGCGGGAGCCGTTTTTT. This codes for CASNGLDWREPFF.

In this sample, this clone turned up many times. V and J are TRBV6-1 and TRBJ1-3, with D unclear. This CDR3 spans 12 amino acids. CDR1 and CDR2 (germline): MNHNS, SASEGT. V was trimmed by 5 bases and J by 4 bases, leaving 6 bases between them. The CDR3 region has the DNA TGTGCCAGCAGTCCGGGGGGAAACACCATATATTTT. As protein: CASSPGGNTIYF.

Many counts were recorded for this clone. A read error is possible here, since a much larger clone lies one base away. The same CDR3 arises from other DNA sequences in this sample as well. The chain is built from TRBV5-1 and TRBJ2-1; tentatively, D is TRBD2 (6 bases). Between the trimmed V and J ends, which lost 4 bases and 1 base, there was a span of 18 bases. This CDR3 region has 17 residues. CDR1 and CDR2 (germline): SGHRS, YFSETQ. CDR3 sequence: CASSPGTSGPSYNEQFF. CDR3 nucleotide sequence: TGCGCCAGCAGCCCCGGGACGAGCGGGCCTTCCTACAATGAGCAGTTCTTC.

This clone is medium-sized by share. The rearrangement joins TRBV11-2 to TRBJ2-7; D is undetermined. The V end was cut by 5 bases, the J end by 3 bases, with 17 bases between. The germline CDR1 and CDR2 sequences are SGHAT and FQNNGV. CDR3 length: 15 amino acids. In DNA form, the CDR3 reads TGTGCCAGCAGCCTAGGCGGATCAGCCTACTACGAGCAGTACTTC. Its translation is CASSLGGSAYYEQYF.

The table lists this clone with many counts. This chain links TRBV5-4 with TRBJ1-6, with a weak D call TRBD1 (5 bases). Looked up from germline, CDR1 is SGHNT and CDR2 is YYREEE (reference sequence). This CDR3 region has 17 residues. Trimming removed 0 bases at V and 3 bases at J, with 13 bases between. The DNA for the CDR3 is TGTGCCAGCAGCTTGGGGGGGTCAGCAGACTATAATTCACCCCTCCACTTT. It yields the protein CASSLGGSADYNSPLHF.

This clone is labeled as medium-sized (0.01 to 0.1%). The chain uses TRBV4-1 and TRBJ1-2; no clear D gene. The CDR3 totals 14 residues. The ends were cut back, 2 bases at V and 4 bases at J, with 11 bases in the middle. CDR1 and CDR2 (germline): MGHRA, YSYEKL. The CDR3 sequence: CASSQLASLYGYTF. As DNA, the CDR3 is TGCGCCAGCAGCCAATTAGCCAGCCTCTATGGCTACACCTTC.

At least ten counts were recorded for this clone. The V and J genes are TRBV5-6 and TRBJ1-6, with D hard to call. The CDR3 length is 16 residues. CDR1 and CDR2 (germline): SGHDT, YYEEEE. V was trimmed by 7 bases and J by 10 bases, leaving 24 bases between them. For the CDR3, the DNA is TGTGCCAGCTCACTAGGGAGCCCGCGAGGAGACTCACCCCTCCACTTT. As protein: CASSLGSPRGDSPLHF.

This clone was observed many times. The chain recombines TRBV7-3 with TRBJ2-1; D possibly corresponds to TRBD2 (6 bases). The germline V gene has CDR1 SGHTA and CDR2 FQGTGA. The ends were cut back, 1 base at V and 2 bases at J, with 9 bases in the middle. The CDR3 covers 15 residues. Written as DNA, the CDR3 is TGTGCCAGCAGCTTAATGGAGGGTCCCTACAATGAGCAGTTCTTC. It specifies CASSLMEGPYNEQFF.

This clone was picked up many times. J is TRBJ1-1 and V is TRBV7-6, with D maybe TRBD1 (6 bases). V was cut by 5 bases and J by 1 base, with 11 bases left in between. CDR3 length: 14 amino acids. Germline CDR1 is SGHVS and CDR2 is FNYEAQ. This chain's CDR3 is CASSHLTGNTEAFF. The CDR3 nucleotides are TGTGCCAGCAGCCACCTGACAGGGAACACTGAAGCTTTCTTT.

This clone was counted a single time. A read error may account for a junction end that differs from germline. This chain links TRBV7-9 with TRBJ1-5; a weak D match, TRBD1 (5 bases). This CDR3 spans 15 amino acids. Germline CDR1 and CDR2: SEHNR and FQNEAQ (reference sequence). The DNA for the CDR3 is TGTGCCAGCAGATTAGAGGGTATCGGGGACCAGCCACAGCATTTT. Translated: CASRLEGIGDQPQHF.

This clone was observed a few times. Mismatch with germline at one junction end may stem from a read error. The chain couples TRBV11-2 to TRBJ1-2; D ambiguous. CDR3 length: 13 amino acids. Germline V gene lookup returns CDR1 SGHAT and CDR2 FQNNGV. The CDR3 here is CASSLGPSYGYTF. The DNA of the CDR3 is TGTGCCAGTAGCTTAGGGCCCAGCTATGGCTACACCTTC.

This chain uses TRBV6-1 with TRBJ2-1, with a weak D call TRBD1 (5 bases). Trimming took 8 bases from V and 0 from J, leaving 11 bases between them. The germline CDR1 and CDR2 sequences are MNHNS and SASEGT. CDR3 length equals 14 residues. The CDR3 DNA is TGTGCCAGCGCCCGACAGAGCTCCTACAATGAGCAGTTCTTC. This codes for CASARQSSYNEQFF.

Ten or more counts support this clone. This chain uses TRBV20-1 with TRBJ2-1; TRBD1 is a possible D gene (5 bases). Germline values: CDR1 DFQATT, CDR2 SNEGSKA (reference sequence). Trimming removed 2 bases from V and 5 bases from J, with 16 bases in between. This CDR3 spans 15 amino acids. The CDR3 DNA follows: TGCAGTGCTAGACGACAGCGCCTTCTAAACAATGAGCAGTTCTTC. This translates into CSARRQRLLNNEQFF.

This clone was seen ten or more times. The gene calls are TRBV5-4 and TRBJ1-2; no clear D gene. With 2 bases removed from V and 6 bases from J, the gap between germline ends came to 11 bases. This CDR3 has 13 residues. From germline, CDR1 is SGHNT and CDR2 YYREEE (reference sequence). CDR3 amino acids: CASSFTGGNGYTF. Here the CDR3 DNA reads TGTGCCAGCAGCTTCACGGGTGGGAATGGCTACACCTTC.

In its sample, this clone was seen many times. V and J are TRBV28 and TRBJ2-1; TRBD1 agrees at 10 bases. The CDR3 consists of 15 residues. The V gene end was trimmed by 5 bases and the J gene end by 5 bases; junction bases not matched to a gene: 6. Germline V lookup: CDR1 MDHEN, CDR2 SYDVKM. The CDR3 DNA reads TGTGCCAGCAGTCCCGGGACAGGGGAAGACAATGAGCAGTTCTTC. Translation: CASSPGTGEDNEQFF.

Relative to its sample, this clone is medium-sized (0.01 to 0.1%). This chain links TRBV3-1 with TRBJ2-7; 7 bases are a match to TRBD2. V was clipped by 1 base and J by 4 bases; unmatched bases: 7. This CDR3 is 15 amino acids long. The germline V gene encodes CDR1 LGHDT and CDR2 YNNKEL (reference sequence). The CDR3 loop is CASSQVVTGGYEQYF. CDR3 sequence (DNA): TGTGCCAGCAGCCAAGTAGTGACGGGAGGTTACGAGCAGTACTTC.

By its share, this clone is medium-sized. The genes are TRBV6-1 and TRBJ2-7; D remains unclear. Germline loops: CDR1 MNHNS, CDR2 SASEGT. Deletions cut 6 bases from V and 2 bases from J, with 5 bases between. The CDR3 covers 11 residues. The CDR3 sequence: CASSPAYEQYF. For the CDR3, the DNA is TGTGCCAGCAGCCCCGCCTACGAGCAGTACTTC.

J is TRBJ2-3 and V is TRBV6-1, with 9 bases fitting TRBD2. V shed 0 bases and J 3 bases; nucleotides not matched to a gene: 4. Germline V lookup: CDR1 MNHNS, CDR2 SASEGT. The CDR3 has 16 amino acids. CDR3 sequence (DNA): TGTGCCAGCAGTGAAGCCGCGGGAGGGATGACAGATACGCAGTATTTT. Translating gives CASSEAAGGMTDTQYF.

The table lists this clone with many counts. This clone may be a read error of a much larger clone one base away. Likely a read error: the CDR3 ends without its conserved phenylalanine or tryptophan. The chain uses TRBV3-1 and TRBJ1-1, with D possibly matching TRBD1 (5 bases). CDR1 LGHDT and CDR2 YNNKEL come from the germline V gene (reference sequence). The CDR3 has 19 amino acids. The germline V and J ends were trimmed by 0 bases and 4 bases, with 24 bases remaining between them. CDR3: CASSQEPRDPRIRGTEAFS. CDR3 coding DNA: TGTGCCAGCAGCCAAGAACCTCGGGACCCCAGAATTCGGGGCACTGAAGCTTTCTCT.

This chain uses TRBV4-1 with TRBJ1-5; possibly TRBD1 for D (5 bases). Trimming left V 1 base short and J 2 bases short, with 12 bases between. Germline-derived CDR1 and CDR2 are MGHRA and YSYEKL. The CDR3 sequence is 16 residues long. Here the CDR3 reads CASSQVLGGGNQPQHF. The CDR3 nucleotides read TGCGCCAGCAGCCAAGTTCTGGGAGGGGGCAATCAGCCCCAGCATTTT.

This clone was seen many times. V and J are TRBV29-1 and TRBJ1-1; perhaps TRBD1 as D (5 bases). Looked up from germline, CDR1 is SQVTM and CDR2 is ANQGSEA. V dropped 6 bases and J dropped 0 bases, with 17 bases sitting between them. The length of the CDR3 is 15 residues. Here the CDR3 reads CSVGPGWGMNTEAFF. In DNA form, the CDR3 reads TGCAGCGTGGGACCTGGATGGGGTATGAACACTGAAGCTTTCTTT.